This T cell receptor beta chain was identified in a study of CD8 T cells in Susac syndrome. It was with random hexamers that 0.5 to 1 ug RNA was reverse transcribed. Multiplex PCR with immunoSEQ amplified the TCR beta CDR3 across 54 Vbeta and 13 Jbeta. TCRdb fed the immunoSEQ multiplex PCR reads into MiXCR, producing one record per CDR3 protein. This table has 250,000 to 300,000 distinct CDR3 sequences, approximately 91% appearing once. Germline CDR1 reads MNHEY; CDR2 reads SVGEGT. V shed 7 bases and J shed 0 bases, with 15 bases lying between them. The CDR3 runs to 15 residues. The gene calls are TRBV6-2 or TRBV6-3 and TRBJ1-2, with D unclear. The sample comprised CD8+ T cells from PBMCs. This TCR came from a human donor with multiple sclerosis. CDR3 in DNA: TGTGCCAGCAATCCATCCCGCGAGACTAACTATGGCTACACCTTC. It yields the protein CASNPSRETNYGYTF.